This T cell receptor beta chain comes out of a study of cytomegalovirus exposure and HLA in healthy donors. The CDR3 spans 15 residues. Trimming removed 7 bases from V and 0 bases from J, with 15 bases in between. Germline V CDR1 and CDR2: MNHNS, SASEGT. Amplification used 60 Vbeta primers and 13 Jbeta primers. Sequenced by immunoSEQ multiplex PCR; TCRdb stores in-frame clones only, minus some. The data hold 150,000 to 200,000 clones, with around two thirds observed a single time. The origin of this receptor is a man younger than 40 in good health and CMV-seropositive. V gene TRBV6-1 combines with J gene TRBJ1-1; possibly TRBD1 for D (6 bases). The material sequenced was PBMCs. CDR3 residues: CASNRGDTMNTEAFF. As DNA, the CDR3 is TGTGCCAGCAATCGAGGGGACACAATGAACACTGAAGCTTTCTTT.